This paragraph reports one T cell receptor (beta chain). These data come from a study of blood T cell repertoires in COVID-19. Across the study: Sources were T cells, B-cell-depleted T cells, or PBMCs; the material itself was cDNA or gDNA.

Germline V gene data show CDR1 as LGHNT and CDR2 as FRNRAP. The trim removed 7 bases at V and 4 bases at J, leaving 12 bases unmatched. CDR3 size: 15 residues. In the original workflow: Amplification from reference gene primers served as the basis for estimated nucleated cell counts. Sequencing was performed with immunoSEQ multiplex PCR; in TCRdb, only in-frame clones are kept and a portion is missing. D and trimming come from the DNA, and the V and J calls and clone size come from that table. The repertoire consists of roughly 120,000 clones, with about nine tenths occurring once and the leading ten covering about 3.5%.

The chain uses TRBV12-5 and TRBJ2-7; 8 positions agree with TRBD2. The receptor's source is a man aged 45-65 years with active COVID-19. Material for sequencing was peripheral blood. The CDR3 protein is CASAHPPSGGYEQYF. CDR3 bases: TGTGCTAGTGCCCATCCCCCAAGCGGGGGTTACGAGCAGTACTTC.